The 27 T cell receptor beta chains given below trace back to one sample, sequenced in a study of blood T cell repertoires in COVID-19 (dated by TCRdb to 2018 to 2021). Library creation used the immunoSEQ multiplex PCR assay. Drawn from immuneACCESS, this table holds only the in-frame rearrangements with V and J called that TCRdb kept. Clones are partly lost; checked studies trace under half to an unresolved V gene and leave the rest unexplained. This sample is represented by about 180,000 clones; 75% to 90% of them were singletons. Under 3% of the sample rests with the top ten. The sequenced sample consisted of PBMCs or T cells enriched from blood (not recorded which). These receptors were collected from a woman aged 40 to 50 with acute COVID-19.

The rearrangement uses TRBV19 and TRBJ2-1; TRBD1 might be the D (5 bases). The CDR3 is made up of 15 amino acids. Germline lookup yields CDR1 LNHDA and CDR2 SQIVND (reference sequence). Deletions cut 6 bases from V and 2 bases from J, with 14 bases between. The CDR3 loop reads CASSLVRGAYNEQFF. CDR3 nucleotide sequence: TGTGCCAGTAGCCTAGTAAGGGGCGCCTACAATGAGCAGTTCTTC.

The chain recombines TRBV6-2 or TRBV6-3 with TRBJ2-7; 7 bases match TRBD2. After removal of 5 bases from V and 3 bases from J, the junction contained 7 bases not matched to a gene. The CDR3 has 14 residues. CDR1 is MNHEY, CDR2 SVGEGT, per germline. The CDR3, as DNA: TGTGCCAGCAGTCCGGGGGGTCGAGGCTACGAGCAGTACTTC. It specifies CASSPGGRGYEQYF.

This clone came up many times. The CDR3: CASSLYSDTQYF. CDR3 sequence (DNA): TGTGCCAGCAGCTTGTACTCAGATACGCAGTATTTT. The chain links TRBV5-6 to TRBJ2-3; D ambiguous. The V and J ends lost 1 base and 4 bases respectively, with 4 bases between them. The CDR3 spans 12 residues. Germline V gene data show CDR1 as SGHDT and CDR2 as YYEEEE.

This clone was picked up one time. The V gene is TRBV30, the J gene TRBJ2-7; a weak D match, TRBD1 (5 bases). CDR1 is GTSNPN and CDR2 is SVGIG in the germline V gene (reference sequence). V was shortened by 2 bases and J by 1 base, with 9 bases between the two germline ends. The CDR3 loop spans 13 amino acids. CDR3 nucleotide sequence: TGTGCCTGGAGTAAAGGGGATTCCTACGAGCAGTACTTC. It yields the protein CAWSKGDSYEQYF.

DNA of the CDR3: TGTGCCAGCAGAGAACCGGGACAGGGACCCGAGCAGTACTTC. This encodes CASREPGQGPEQYF. J is TRBJ2-7 and V is TRBV11-3, with 9 bases identical to TRBD1. J gave up 6 bases and V 6 bases, and 9 bases lay outside the gene matches. The CDR3 contains 14 residues. CDR1 and CDR2 (germline): SGHNT, YENEEA. The whole variable domain, filled in from reference TRBV11-3 and TRBJ2-7, reads EAGVVQSPRYKIIEKKQPVAFWCNPISGHNTLYWYLQNLGQGPELLIRYENEEAVDDSQLPKDRFSAERLKGVDSTLKIQPAELGDSAVYLCASREPGQGPEQYFGPGTRLTVT.

This chain connects TRBV28 to TRBJ2-1; 11 nucleotides line up with TRBD1. After removal of 3 bases from V and 3 bases from J, the junction contained 7 bases not matched to a gene. Germline-derived CDR1 and CDR2 are MDHEN and SYDVKM. This CDR3 spans 17 amino acids. In DNA, the CDR3 is TGTGCCAGCAGTTTCCCAGGGGGGACAGGGGGCTACAATGAGCAGTTCTTC. Its protein is CASSFPGGTGGYNEQFF.

V is TRBV5-1 and J is TRBJ1-4; D call uncertain. The CDR3 length is 16 residues. Trimming cost V 0 bases and J 0 bases, with 9 bases left between them. The V gene's germline CDR1 is SGHRS and CDR2 YFSETQ. The CDR3 DNA follows: TGCGCCAGCAGCTTGGCCCTTGAGGCAACTAATGAAAAACTGTTTTTT. Translated, it gives CASSLALEATNEKLFF. The variable domain in full, completed from reference TRBV5-1 and TRBJ1-4, reads KAGVTQTPRYLIKTRGQQVTLSCSPISGHRSVSWYQQTPGQGLQFLFEYFSETQRNKGNFPGRFSGRQFSNSRSEMNVSTLELGDSALYLCASSLALEATNEKLFFGSGTQLSVL.

The chain uses TRBV4-1 and TRBJ1-4, with D maybe TRBD1 (5 bases). Trimming removed 1 base at V and 7 bases at J, with 13 bases between. This CDR3 has 15 residues. Germline assignment: CDR1 MGHRA and CDR2 YSYEKL. The CDR3 region is CASSQALGRVEKLFF. CDR3 bases: TGCGCCAGCAGCCAAGCTCTCGGCAGGGTTGAAAAACTGTTTTTT.

The gene calls are TRBV24-1 and TRBJ1-2, with TRBD1 identical over 8 bases. V shed 7 bases, J shed 8 bases, and the junction held 11 bases outside the gene matches. The CDR3 is made up of 14 amino acids. The V gene's germline CDR1 is KGHDR and CDR2 SFDVKD. The CDR3 loop reads CATSPDRGLTGYTF. CDR3 nucleotide sequence: TGTGCCACCAGCCCCGACAGGGGCCTCACGGGCTACACCTTC.

This chain joins TRBV6-5 and TRBJ1-2; 9 nucleotides agree with TRBD1. The V segment lost 6 bases and the J segment 5 bases; nucleotides outside the gene matches: 1. This CDR3 contains 12 residues. CDR1 is MNHEY and CDR2 is SVGAGI in the germline V gene. The CDR3 DNA is TGTGCCAGCAGACAGGGGGCTTATGGCTACACCTTC. This translates into CASRQGAYGYTF.

This chain uses TRBV12-3 or TRBV12-4 with TRBJ2-7, with a possible D match to TRBD2 (5 bases). V dropped 5 bases and J dropped 6 bases, with 14 bases sitting between them. This CDR3 comprises 13 residues. The CDR3 sequence: CASSPSPIGEQYF. The CDR3 DNA sequence: TGTGCCAGCAGTCCTAGCCCTATCGGCGAGCAGTACTTC.

CDR3 DNA: TGTGCCAGCAGCGTAGTAGCTGGAACTAGCGTCGCGGAGACCCAGTACTTC. Protein sequence: CASSVVAGTSVAETQYF. V usage is TRBV9 and J usage is TRBJ2-5, with TRBD2 identical over 7 bases. Unmatched junction bases numbered 13, after V lost 0 bases and J lost 5 bases. The CDR3 runs 17 residues. From germline, CDR1 is SGDLS and CDR2 YYNGEE.

This rearrangement joins TRBV9 to TRBJ2-3, with a weak D call TRBD1 (6 bases). V lost 0 bases, J lost 4 bases, and 15 bases lay in between. There are 16 residues in the CDR3. Germline V CDR1 and CDR2: SGDLS, YYNGEE. CDR3 sequence (DNA): TGTGCCAGCAGCGTAGGGGTAACAGGGCGCGCAGATACGCAGTATTTT. Translated, it gives CASSVGVTGRADTQYF. Full variable domain (outside the CDR3, taken from reference TRBV9 and TRBJ2-3): DSGVTQTPKHLITATGQRVTLRCSPRSGDLSVYWYQQSLDQGLQFLIQYYNGEERAKGNILERFSAQQFPDLHSELNLSSLELGDSALYFCASSVGVTGRADTQYFGPGTRLTVL.

The chain is built from TRBV24-1 and TRBJ1-2; 7 bases are a match to TRBD1. In germline, CDR1 is KGHDR, CDR2 SFDVKD. V dropped 3 bases and J dropped 4; count of bases not matched to a gene: 7. The CDR3 runs 15 residues. CDR3 coding DNA: TGTGCCACCAGTGATGACGGCAGGGGGGCCTATGGCTACACCTTC. This codes for CATSDDGRGAYGYTF.

This clone came up once. This chain connects TRBV5-5 to TRBJ1-1; maybe TRBD1 (6 bases). This CDR3 contains 16 residues. CDR1 and CDR2 (germline): SGHKS, YYEKEE (reference sequence). V was clipped by 0 bases and J by 0 bases, with 12 bases between them. The chain's CDR3 is CASSLVSDRMNTEAFF. CDR3 DNA sequence: TGTGCCAGCAGCTTGGTTTCGGACAGAATGAACACTGAAGCTTTCTTT.

The chain employs TRBV7-8 and TRBJ2-3; D gene ambiguous. In germline, CDR1 is SGHVS, CDR2 FQNEAQ. The CDR3 consists of 15 residues. With 5 bases removed from V and 0 bases from J, the gap between germline ends came to 12 bases. The DNA for the CDR3 is TGTGCCAGCAGCGAGGTAGACGGAAGCACAGATACGCAGTATTTT. The encoded protein is CASSEVDGSTDTQYF. The variable domain in full, with the rest retrieved from reference TRBV7-8 and TRBJ2-3, is GAGVSQSPRYKVAKRGQDVALRCDPISGHVSLFWYQQALGQGPEFLTYFQNEAQLDKSGLPSDRFFAERPEGSVSTLKIQRTQQEDSAVYLCASSEVDGSTDTQYFGPGTRLTVL.

As regards this clone: One end of the junction is discordant with germline, which a read error may explain. This rearrangement joins TRBV19 to TRBJ1-4; D gene uncertain. The CDR3 runs to 8 residues. The germline V gene has CDR1 LNHDA and CDR2 SQIVND (reference sequence). The CDR3 bases are TGTGCCAGTACCACGGGAATTTTT. This encodes CASTTGIF.

The genes are TRBV9 and TRBJ1-1; 8 nucleotides line up with TRBD1. The CDR3 has 14 residues. J gave up 2 bases and V 3 bases, and 3 bases lay outside the gene matches. From germline, CDR1 is SGDLS and CDR2 YYNGEE. CDR3 in DNA: TGTGCCAGCAGCGCGGGACAGGTTAACACTGAAGCTTTCTTT. Residues: CASSAGQVNTEAFF.

The chain recombines TRBV30 with TRBJ1-5; D is ambiguous. The length of the CDR3 is 14 residues. The germline CDR1 and CDR2 sequences are GTSNPN and SVGIG (reference sequence). V was shortened by 1 base and J by 0 bases, with 7 bases between the two germline ends. This CDR3 is CAWSARNSNQPQHF. The CDR3 coding sequence is TGTGCCTGGAGTGCGCGGAATAGCAATCAGCCCCAGCATTTT.

This chain uses TRBV4-1 with TRBJ2-5, with 7 nucleotides matching TRBD2. The CDR3 is 17 residues long. Germline CDR1 is MGHRA and CDR2 is YSYEKL. After removal of 0 bases from V and 0 bases from J, the junction contained 7 bases not matched to a gene. The DNA of the CDR3 is TGCGCCAGCAGCCAAGAGCAGGCGGGAGCACACCAAGAGACCCAGTACTTC. Translated, it gives CASSQEQAGAHQETQYF.

In its sample, this clone was seen a few times. This chain connects TRBV6-5 to TRBJ2-7; 8 bases line up with TRBD2. The CDR3 extends over 15 amino acids. The ends lost 5 bases at V and 0 bases at J; junction bases unmatched: 6. Germline lookup yields CDR1 MNHEY and CDR2 SVGAGI. Written as DNA, the CDR3 is TGTGCCAGCAGTAAGCGGACTAGCATCTCCTACGAGCAGTACTTC. Residues: CASSKRTSISYEQYF.

The chain recombines TRBV6-2 or TRBV6-3 with TRBJ2-4; D gene uncertain. V lost 2 bases and J 3 bases, leaving 17 bases between the germline ends. Germline V gene sequence: CDR1 MNHEY, CDR2 SVGEGT. The CDR3 length is 17 residues. Here the CDR3 DNA reads TGTGCCAGCAGTTACGAAAAAGGCAGCGTTGACAAAAACATTCAGTACTTC. This sequence encodes CASSYEKGSVDKNIQYF.

CDR3 in DNA: TGTGCCACCAGCAGCTGGACTAGCGGGAGCCCCGGGGAGCTGTTTTTT. It yields the protein CATSSWTSGSPGELFF. V gene TRBV15 combines with J gene TRBJ2-2; 13 bases are a match to TRBD2. This CDR3 contains 16 residues. V shed 3 bases and J 6 bases; nucleotides not matched to a gene: 4. The germline V gene has CDR1 LNHNV and CDR2 YYDKDF (reference sequence).

The chain is built from TRBV4-3 and TRBJ1-3; 10 bases agree with TRBD1. CDR1 is LGHNA and CDR2 is YSLEER in the germline V gene. The CDR3 contains 17 residues. Losses at the gene ends were 3 bases for V and 0 bases for J; bases not matched to a gene: 5. This CDR3 is CASSQVTGGSSGNTIYF. CDR3 DNA sequence: TGCGCCAGCAGCCAGGTGACAGGGGGCAGCTCTGGAAACACCATATATTTT.

The CDR3 is CASSRDNSYNSPLHF. Here the CDR3 DNA reads TGTGCCAGCAGCCGAGATAACTCCTATAATTCACCCCTCCACTTT. V is TRBV28 and J is TRBJ1-6; D call uncertain. The germline gives CDR1 MDHEN, CDR2 SYDVKM. This CDR3 spans 15 amino acids. The V end was cut by 6 bases, the J end by 0 bases, with 9 bases between.

The chain joins TRBV6-2 or TRBV6-3 to TRBJ2-1; 9 bases fit TRBD2. V was pared by 0 bases and J by 7 bases, with 4 bases of the junction left unmatched. The CDR3 has 15 amino acids. Germline loops: CDR1 MNHEY, CDR2 SVGEGT. The CDR3 bases are TGTGCCAGCAGTTACTCGGGCGGGGGGGCGAATGAGCAGTTCTTC. Translation gives CASSYSGGGANEQFF.

This clone was seen only a few times. The chain employs TRBV30 and TRBJ1-6; 8 bases align to TRBD1. Germline values: CDR1 GTSNPN, CDR2 SVGIG (reference sequence). The CDR3 is 13 residues long. V was pared by 1 base and J by 9 bases, with 2 bases of the junction left unmatched. The CDR3 DNA reads as TGTGCCTGGAGTGCAGGGGGCGTTTCACCCCTCCACTTT. It yields the protein CAWSAGGVSPLHF.